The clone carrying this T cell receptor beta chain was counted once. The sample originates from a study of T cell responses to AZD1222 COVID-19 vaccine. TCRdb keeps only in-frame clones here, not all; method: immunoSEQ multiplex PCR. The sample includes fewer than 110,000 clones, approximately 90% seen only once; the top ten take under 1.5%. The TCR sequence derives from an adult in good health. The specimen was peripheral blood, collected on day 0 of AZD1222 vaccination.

The chain's CDR3 is CASSRPGPDDTEAFF. The CDR3 DNA follows: TGTGCCAGCAGTCGGCCAGGGCCGGACGACACTGAAGCTTTCTTT. The chain is built from TRBV6-2 or TRBV6-3 and TRBJ1-1, with D perhaps TRBD1 (5 bases). V lost 5 bases and J 3 bases, leaving 16 bases between the germline ends. Germline loops: CDR1 MNHEY, CDR2 SVGEGT. This CDR3 is 15 amino acids long.